This is a list of T cell receptor beta chains from one sample in a study of cytomegalovirus exposure and HLA in healthy donors. The data were produced by immunoSEQ multiplex PCR, yet TCRdb's version contains in-frame clones alone and is incomplete. The sample lists approximately 160,000 clones, about 90% occurring once. The specimen sequenced was PBMCs. These receptors came from a woman under 30 in good health and CMV-seropositive. Both conserved end residues are part of each CDR3. D genes are given only for firm matches. Clone size appears in some rows only: once, few, many, or a class for an expanded clone.

j_gene,abundance,d_gene,v_gene,CDR3nt,CDR3aa
TRBJ2-2,many,NA,TRBV19,TGTGCCAGTAGTATAGGATGGCCCGGGGAGCTGTTTTTT,CASSIGWPGELFF
TRBJ1-5,NA,NA,TRBV6-1,TGTGCCAGCAGTGAAGAAGGGGCCCCCGGGAGCAATCAGCCCCAGCATTTT,CASSEEGAPGSNQPQHF
TRBJ2-3,NA,TRBD1,TRBV5-5,TGTGCCAGCAGCGGCCGGGACAGGGGCACAGATACGCAGTATTTT,CASSGRDRGTDTQYF
TRBJ2-1,NA,NA,TRBV18,TGTGCCAGCTCACCACGGCTAACGGAATCCGGAGGTGAGCAGTTCTTC,CASSPRLTESGGEQFF
TRBJ1-5,NA,TRBD1,TRBV18,TGTGCCAGCTCACCACCGAACCGGGACAGCCGCAATCAGCCCCAGCATTTT,CASSPPNRDSRNQPQHF
TRBJ1-4,NA,TRBD1,TRBV10-2,TGCGCCAGCAGTGGTAGCGACAGGGGGAGGGAAAAACTGTTTTTT,CASSGSDRGREKLFF
TRBJ2-5,NA,TRBD1,TRBV9,TGTGCCAGCAGCGTAGAAGGGACAGGGGGAGAGACCCAGTACTTC,CASSVEGTGGETQYF
TRBJ2-2,NA,NA,TRBV6-1,TGTGCCAGCAGTACAGGACAGCCCGGGGAGCTGTTTTTT,CASSTGQPGELFF
TRBJ2-7,NA,TRBD1,TRBV4-2,TGTGCCAGCAGCCCAGACCGACAGGGGGCCTACGAGCAGTACTTC,CASSPDRQGAYEQYF
TRBJ1-5,NA,TRBD1,TRBV10-3,TGTGCCATCAGTGAGTCAACAGGGGAACGCCAGCCCCAGCATTTT,CAISESTGERQPQHF
TRBJ2-7,many,TRBD2,TRBV27,TGTGCCAGCTCCAACCTCGGGACTAGCCACGAGCAGTACTTC,CASSNLGTSHEQYF
TRBJ2-3,NA,NA,TRBV18,TGTGCCAGCTCACCACTTCAGTCAGATACGCAGTATTTT,CASSPLQSDTQYF
TRBJ1-2,NA,NA,TRBV11-2,TGTGCCAGCAGCTTCCAGCTAAGGTCAGGGAACTATGGCTACACCTTC,CASSFQLRSGNYGYTF
TRBJ1-2,few,NA,TRBV27,TGTGCCAGCAGTCCCCTAGGACAACATGGCTACACCTTC,CASSPLGQHGYTF
TRBJ2-1,NA,TRBD2,TRBV7-3,TGTGCCAGCAGCTTAACGGTAGCGGGAGGGAATGAGCAGTTCTTC,CASSLTVAGGNEQFF
TRBJ2-2,NA,TRBD1,TRBV29-1,TGCAGCGTTGGGACAGGGACAACCGGGGAGCTGTTTTTT,CSVGTGTTGELFF
TRBJ2-7,NA,TRBD2,TRBV4-2,TGTGCCAGCAGCCAAGAAATAGCGGGGGGACCCTACGAGCAGTACTTC,CASSQEIAGGPYEQYF
TRBJ1-1,NA,NA,TRBV18,TGTGCCAGCTCACCACTCCAGGTCACTGAAGCTTTCTTT,CASSPLQVTEAFF
TRBJ1-1,once,TRBD1,TRBV4-1,TGCGCCAGCAGCCCTTCCCCAGGGGGAAGTCCTGAAGCTTTCTTT,CASSPSPGGSPEAFF
TRBJ1-5,NA,NA,TRBV6-5,TGTGCCAGCACCGCCAGGGAAGGGCAGCCCCAGCATTTT,CASTAREGQPQHF
TRBJ1-5,NA,NA,TRBV6-5,TGTGCCAGCAGTTACCCCCCTCGGGATCCCCAGCATTTT,CASSYPPRDPQHF
TRBJ1-2,NA,NA,TRBV6-1,TGTGCCAGCAGTGAATCCCCAGGCTATGGCTACACCTTC,CASSESPGYGYTF
TRBJ2-2,NA,TRBD2,TRBV6-5,TGTGCCAGCAATCCAGCGGGAGGGAACACCGGGGAGCTGTTTTTT,CASNPAGGNTGELFF
TRBJ1-5,once,NA,TRBV6-6,TGTGCCAGCACCGAGGGATCGAACCCTGCCCAGCATTTT,CASTEGSNPAQHF
TRBJ1-1,NA,NA,TRBV19,TGTGCCAGTAGCGCAGGGCATCCGAGAGCTTTCTTT,CASSAGHPRAFF
TRBJ2-5,NA,TRBD2,TRBV13,TGTGCCAGCCGAACGGGAGGGCCGGGGGAGACCCAGTACTTC,CASRTGGPGETQYF
TRBJ2-1,NA,TRBD2,TRBV2,TGTGCCAGCAGTCCCGGGAAGGGACTAGTAAACAATGAGCAGTTCTTC,CASSPGKGLVNNEQFF
TRBJ2-5,NA,TRBD2,TRBV4-2,TGTGCCAGCAGAAAGACTAGCGGGACGGCGGGGGCCCAGTACTTC,CASRKTSGTAGAQYF
TRBJ1-2,NA,NA,TRBV6-1,TGTGCCAGCAGTTACAGGGCTGGCTACACCTTC,CASSYRAGYTF
TRBJ2-7,NA,NA,TRBV6-6,TGTGCCAGCAGTTCTACAGAGATCTACGAGCAGTACTTC,CASSSTEIYEQYF
TRBJ2-7,NA,NA,TRBV27,TGTGCCAGCAGTTTCACCCAGGGGTCCTACGAGCAGTACTTC,CASSFTQGSYEQYF
TRBJ2-3,few,NA,TRBV7-8,TGTGCCAGCAGCTTACAGCACAGCCCAGATACGCAGTATTTT,CASSLQHSPDTQYF
TRBJ2-1,NA,TRBD2,TRBV4-1,TGCGCCAGCAGCGTAGCGGGAGGGTTAAATTATTACAATGAGCAGTTCTTC,CASSVAGGLNYYNEQFF
TRBJ2-7,NA,NA,TRBV11-2,TGTGCCAGCAGCTTTTTAAGGGGCTACGAGCAGTACTTC,CASSFLRGYEQYF
TRBJ1-3,NA,TRBD1,TRBV6-1,TGTGCCAGCAGTGGACAGGGCTCTGGAAACACCATATATTTT,CASSGQGSGNTIYF
TRBJ1-2,NA,NA,TRBV28,TGTGCCAGCAGTTCCGGGATAGATCGTGGCTACACCTTC,CASSSGIDRGYTF
TRBJ1-3,NA,TRBD1,TRBV15,TGTGCCACCAGCAGAGATCCTGCTACAGGGGTTGGAAACACCATATATTTT,CATSRDPATGVGNTIYF
TRBJ2-1,NA,TRBD2,TRBV10-2,TGCGCCAGCAGTGCTAGGACTAGCATCGATGAGCAGTTCTTC,CASSARTSIDEQFF
TRBJ2-7,few,NA,TRBV19,TGTGCCAGTAGTATAGAAGGGGGAATCACCAGGGCCTACGAGCAGTACTTC,CASSIEGGITRAYEQYF
TRBJ2-3,NA,TRBD2,TRBV4-1,TGCGCCAGCAGCCAAGAGAGGAGCGGGAGAGTCCCAGATACGCAGTATTTT,CASSQERSGRVPDTQYF
TRBJ1-1,NA,NA,TRBV28,TGTGCCAGCAGTTCCAGGGAGGGTGAAGCTTTCTTT,CASSSREGEAFF
TRBJ2-7,NA,NA,TRBV30,TGTGCCTACCTGCCGCTGGGACACGTCTACGAGCAGTACTTC,CAYLPLGHVYEQYF
TRBJ2-3,NA,NA,TRBV12-5,TGTGCTAGTGGTTTGGTAGACGGGGATACGCAGTATTTT,CASGLVDGDTQYF
TRBJ2-1,few,NA,TRBV2,TGTGCCAGCAGCCGAAGGCCGGGCTCCTACAATGAGCAGTTCTTC,CASSRRPGSYNEQFF
TRBJ2-7,NA,TRBD1,TRBV10-2,TGCGCCAGCAGAACTCCCCGCGTTTTGGCCGGGACAGGGGGCTACGAGCAGTACTTC,CASRTPRVLAGTGGYEQYF
TRBJ2-2,NA,TRBD1,TRBV5-1,TGCGCCAGCAGAAAGGGGGGACAGGGGAGCACCGGGGAGCTGTTTTTT,CASRKGGQGSTGELFF